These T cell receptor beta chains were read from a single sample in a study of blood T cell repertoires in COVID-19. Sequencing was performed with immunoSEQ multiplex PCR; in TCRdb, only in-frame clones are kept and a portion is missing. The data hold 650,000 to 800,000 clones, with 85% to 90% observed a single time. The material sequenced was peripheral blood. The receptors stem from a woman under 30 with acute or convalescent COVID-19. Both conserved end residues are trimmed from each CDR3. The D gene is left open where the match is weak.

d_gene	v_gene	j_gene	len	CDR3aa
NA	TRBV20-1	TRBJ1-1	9	SHRENTEAF
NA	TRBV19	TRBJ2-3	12	ASSIPGFTDTQY
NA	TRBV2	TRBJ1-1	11	ASSELDTSEAF
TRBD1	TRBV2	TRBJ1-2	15	ASSEYRTGPTNYGYT
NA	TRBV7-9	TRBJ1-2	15	ASSLRKALTGYYGYT
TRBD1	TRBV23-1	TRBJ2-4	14	ASSGYRGIAMDIQY
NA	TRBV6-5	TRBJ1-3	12	ASSYSYAGNTIY
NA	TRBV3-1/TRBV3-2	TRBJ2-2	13	ASSPPGQYTGELF
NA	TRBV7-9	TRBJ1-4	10	ASSPDGGRLF
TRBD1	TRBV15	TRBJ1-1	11	ATSTQGWTEAF
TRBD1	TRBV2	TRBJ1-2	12	ASPEGGQGHGYT
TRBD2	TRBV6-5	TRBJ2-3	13	ASMFMAGVRDTQY
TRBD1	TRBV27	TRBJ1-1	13	ASSFRGQGFTEAF
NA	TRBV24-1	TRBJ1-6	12	ATSVGKVGSPLH
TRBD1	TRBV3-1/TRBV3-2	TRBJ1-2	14	ASSQEGQGRRYGYT
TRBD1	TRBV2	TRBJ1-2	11	ASSDRQGAGYT
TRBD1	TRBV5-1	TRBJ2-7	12	ASYSGTGVREQY
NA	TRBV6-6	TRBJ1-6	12	ASSYQGRESPLH
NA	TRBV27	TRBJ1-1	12	ASSSPRMNTEAF
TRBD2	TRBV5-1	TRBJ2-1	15	ASSSSGGAATYNEQF
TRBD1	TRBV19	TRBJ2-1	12	ASSPRTGTNEQF
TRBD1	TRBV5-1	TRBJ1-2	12	ASSLGQGVDGYT
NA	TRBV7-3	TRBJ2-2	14	ASSPLGEPGAGELF
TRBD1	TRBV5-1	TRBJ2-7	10	ASSYPTGVQY
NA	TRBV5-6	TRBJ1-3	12	ASSRGGGRNTIY
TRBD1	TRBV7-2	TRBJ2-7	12	ASSLTGTGYEQY
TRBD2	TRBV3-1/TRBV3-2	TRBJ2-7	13	ASSQVSSGGGRQY
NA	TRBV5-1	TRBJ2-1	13	ASSFLAGSYNEQF
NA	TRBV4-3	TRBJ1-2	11	ASSQGGAYGYT
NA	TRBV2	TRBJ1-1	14	ASSAFGGGRESLAF
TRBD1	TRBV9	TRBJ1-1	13	ASSNSDRVDTEAF
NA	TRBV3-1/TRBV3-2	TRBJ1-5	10	ASSQGGQPQH
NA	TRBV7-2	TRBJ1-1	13	ASSGYSYPNTEAF
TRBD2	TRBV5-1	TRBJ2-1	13	ASSLTSGTYNEQF
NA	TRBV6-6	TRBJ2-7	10	ASSYFSDEQY
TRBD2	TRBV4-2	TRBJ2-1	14	ASSQEPAGGGNEQF
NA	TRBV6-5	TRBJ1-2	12	ASSRPGVNYGYT
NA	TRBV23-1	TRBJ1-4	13	ASSRGLYGNEKLF
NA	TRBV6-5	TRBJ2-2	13	ASTPGQKNTGELF
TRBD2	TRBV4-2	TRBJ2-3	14	ASSQEGLAGSDTQY
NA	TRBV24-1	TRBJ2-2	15	ATSDPRDSTNTGELF
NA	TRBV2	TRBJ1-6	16	ASSNYLASRSYNSPLH
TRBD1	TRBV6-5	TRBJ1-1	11	ASTYTGAFEAF
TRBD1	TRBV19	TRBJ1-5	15	ASSFRQGGGEDQPQH
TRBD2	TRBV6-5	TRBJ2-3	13	ASTPTSGGADTQY
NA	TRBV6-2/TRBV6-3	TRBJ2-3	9	ASSYSAGCT
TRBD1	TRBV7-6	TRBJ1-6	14	ASSGSRDRGSVPLH
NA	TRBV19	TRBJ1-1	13	ASTGGPGENTEAF
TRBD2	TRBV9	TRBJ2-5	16	ASSVDPGSGGAGETQY
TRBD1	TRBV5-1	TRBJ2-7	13	ASSLVGQNPYEQY
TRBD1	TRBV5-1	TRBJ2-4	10	ASSVDRGPQY
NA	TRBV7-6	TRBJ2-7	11	ASSLGQNYEQY